The rows below give T cell receptor beta chains drawn from one sample of a study of response to subunit inactivated influenza vaccine. TCRdb ran MiXCR on the RT-PCR reads and lists one entry per CDR3 protein. The sample consists of approximately 700,000 distinct CDR3 sequences, around 13% of them appearing once. The input for sequencing was PBMCs from blood, taken less than 15 days before vaccination. All receptors derive from a man aged 50 to 60 who received an inactivated influenza vaccine. Both conserved end residues are part of each CDR3. The order of the fields is V gene, D gene, J gene, clone size, CDR3 DNA, CDR3 protein. The D gene is left open where the match is weak. Clone sizes are given selectively: once, few, many, or a class where the clone is expanded.

>TRBV28|.|TRBJ1-5|few
TGTGCCAGCAGTTTAAACCCTACTCCTGCCCGGCGCCAGCATTTT
CASSLNPTPARRQHF
>TRBV3-1|.|TRBJ2-2|few
TGTGCCAGCAGCCAAGAACGTAGGACCGGGGAGCTGTTTTTT
CASSQERRTGELFF
>TRBV27|.|TRBJ2-1|few
TGTGCCAGCAGTCCCGAGTGGCTAGCTCAAGGCCGATACAATGAGCAGTTCTTC
CASSPEWLAQGRYNEQFF
>TRBV29-1|.|TRBJ1-1|.
TGCAGCGTTGTCAGACAAACGAACACTGAAGCTTTCTTT
CSVVRQTNTEAFF
>TRBV25-1|.|TRBJ2-3|.
TGTGCCAGCAGTGCGTCTTTTCTCACAGATACGCAGTATTTT
CASSASFLTDTQYF
>TRBV18|.|TRBJ2-7|.
TGTGCCAGCTCACCATACCCTAGATACGAGCAGTACTTC
CASSPYPRYEQYF
>TRBV7-2|.|TRBJ2-7|few
TGTGCCAGCAGCTTAGAACACAGGGCCACCTACGAGCAGTACTTC
CASSLEHRATYEQYF
>TRBV12-3/TRBV12-4|.|TRBJ1-5|.
TGTGCCAGCAGTTTTAAAGAGCAAAATCAGCCCCAGCATTTT
CASSFKEQNQPQHF
>TRBV20-1|.|TRBJ2-1|few
TGCAGTGCTCCGGAGTATAATGAGCAGTTCTTC
CSAPEYNEQFF
>TRBV6-2/TRBV6-3|.|TRBJ2-7|few
TGTGCCAGCAGTTCCCAGGCCAACCCCCCCCGTCCGTACGAGCAGTACTTC
CASSSQANPPRPYEQYF
>TRBV25-1|.|TRBJ1-2|.
TGTGCCAGCAGTTCGACAGGCCTCTATGGCTACACCTTC
CASSSTGLYGYTF
>TRBV20-1|.|TRBJ2-1|.
TGCAGTGCTGACGGCAGGACCAATGAGCAGTTCTTC
CSADGRTNEQFF
>TRBV4-3|.|TRBJ1-2|few
TGCGCCAGCAGCCAGGTGATTCGGTCGCTCTTCTACACCTTC
CASSQVIRSLFYTF
>TRBV10-3|.|TRBJ1-1|.
TGTGCCATCAGTGAGTCGAGGGGTACGCCATCGAGGACTGAAGCTTTCTTT
CAISESRGTPSRTEAFF
>TRBV27|TRBD2|TRBJ2-1|.
TGTGCCAGCAGTTTACTGACTAGCGGGAAGGTCAATGAGCAGTTCTTC
CASSLLTSGKVNEQFF
>TRBV5-1|.|TRBJ2-1|few
TGCGCCAGCAGCGGGACACCGGGACTATCGGTCAATGAGCAGTTCTTC
CASSGTPGLSVNEQFF
>TRBV6-1|.|TRBJ2-7|few
TGTGCCAGCACCCAGGCTCAGGGCTCCTACGAGCAGTACTTC
CASTQAQGSYEQYF
>TRBV6-2/TRBV6-3|.|TRBJ2-7|few
TGTGCCAGCAGTCCCTTCGGAGGGATAACCTACGAGCAGTACTTC
CASSPFGGITYEQYF
>TRBV6-2/TRBV6-3|.|TRBJ2-7|.
TGTGCCAGCAGTTACTCGATTGGGACCCCGAAGTTCAACGAGCAGTACTTC
CASSYSIGTPKFNEQYF
>TRBV28|.|TRBJ2-7|few
TGTGCCAGCAGTTTTGAGGGTTACTCCTACGAGCAGTACTTC
CASSFEGYSYEQYF
>TRBV29-1|.|TRBJ2-5|many
TGCAGCGTTGAAATGGGGGGACCGAAGTACTTC
CSVEMGGPKYF
>TRBV7-9|TRBD2|TRBJ2-1|.
TGTGCCAGCAGCTTAATAGCGGGAGGGCACAATGAGCAGTTCTTC
CASSLIAGGHNEQFF
>TRBV15|TRBD1|TRBJ1-1|few
TGTGCCACCAGCAGATCGACAGGGGTGGCTTTCTTT
CATSRSTGVAFF
>TRBV10-2|.|TRBJ1-3|few
TGCGCCAGCATAAATACAGAACTTACTGGAAACACCATATATTTT
CASINTELTGNTIYF
>TRBV2|TRBD2|TRBJ2-2|few
TGTGCCAGCAGGGAAGTAGCGGGAGGTTTCGGGGAGCTGTTTTTT
CASREVAGGFGELFF
>TRBV5-1|.|TRBJ1-1|.
TGCGCCAGCAGCGATCAGGGCGGAGGTACTGAAGCTTTCTTT
CASSDQGGGTEAFF
>TRBV12-3/TRBV12-4|TRBD1|TRBJ1-1|.
TGTGCCAGCAGCGCAACAGGGGGCCACACTGAAGCTTTCTTT
CASSATGGHTEAFF
>TRBV7-8|.|TRBJ2-3|many
TGTGCCAGCAGCTGGGGCAGGGGGGTTACAGATACGCAGTATTTT
CASSWGRGVTDTQYF
>TRBV6-5|.|TRBJ2-7|.
TGTGCCAGCAGTTACGATGGAGGAGCCTACGAGCAGTACTTC
CASSYDGGAYEQYF
>TRBV15|TRBD1|TRBJ2-7|few
TGTGCCACCAGCATTGGGACAGCGAATGTCTACGAGCAGTACTTC
CATSIGTANVYEQYF
>TRBV20-1|TRBD2|TRBJ2-3|many
TGCAGTGCTCAAAAGGAGCCGGGACTAGCGAAACCTGGAGGCACAGATACGCAGTATTTT
CSAQKEPGLAKPGGTDTQYF
>TRBV12-3/TRBV12-4|.|TRBJ2-1|.
TGTGCCAGCAGTTTAAAACAGGAGGGCAATGAGCAGTTCTTC
CASSLKQEGNEQFF
>TRBV18|.|TRBJ2-1|.
TGTGCCAGCTCAGCACACGTGGGCGATGAGCAGTTCTTC
CASSAHVGDEQFF
>TRBV5-1|.|TRBJ2-7|few
TGCGCCAGCAGCCCTGGAGTAAACAAGGACCCCTACGAGCAGTACTTC
CASSPGVNKDPYEQYF
>TRBV29-1|TRBD2|TRBJ2-3|.
TGCAGCGTAGAATTTAGACTAGCGGGGACAGATACGCAGTATTTT
CSVEFRLAGTDTQYF
>TRBV6-2/TRBV6-3|.|TRBJ1-3|few
TGTGCCAGCAGTTACGGAACTGACGGAAGAAACACCATATATTTT
CASSYGTDGRNTIYF
>TRBV12-3/TRBV12-4|TRBD1|TRBJ1-2|.
TGTGCCAGCAGACAGATGGACAGGGGGACGACCTTC
CASRQMDRGTTF
>TRBV11-2|.|TRBJ2-7|many
TGTGCCAGCAGCTCCCTAGACGAGCAGTACTTC
CASSSLDEQYF
>TRBV7-6|TRBD1|TRBJ1-3|many
TGTGCCAGCAGCCTAACAGGGGTTGGAAACACCATATATTTT
CASSLTGVGNTIYF
>TRBV20-1|.|TRBJ2-3|few
TGCAGTGCCCGGGGAGCAACCACAGATACGCAGTATTTT
CSARGATTDTQYF
>TRBV15|.|TRBJ1-2|.
TGTGCCACCAGCAGAGATCCAGGCTATGGCTACACCTTC
CATSRDPGYGYTF
>TRBV4-1|.|TRBJ2-7|few
TGCGCCAGCAGCCAAGATCTTCAGGGGCCAGGCGAGCAGTACTTC
CASSQDLQGPGEQYF
>TRBV12-3/TRBV12-4|.|TRBJ2-7|few
TGTGCCAGCACCCTGTCCGGGTACGAGCAGTACTTC
CASTLSGYEQYF
>TRBV4-1|TRBD1|TRBJ1-2|few
TGCGCCAGCAGCCAAGAGAGAACAGGGGCCGGGTATGGCTACACCTTC
CASSQERTGAGYGYTF
>TRBV2|.|TRBJ1-1|few
TGTGCCAGCAGAGGCGGTGAGACAGGTGAAGCTTTCTTT
CASRGGETGEAFF
>TRBV5-1|TRBD1|TRBJ2-1|few
TGCGCCAGCAGCTTGGAGGGACAGGGTTTCTACAATGAGCAGTTCTTC
CASSLEGQGFYNEQFF
>TRBV10-3|TRBD1|TRBJ2-7|many
TGTGCCATCAGCCTACCGGACAGGTCCTACGAGCAGTACTTC
CAISLPDRSYEQYF
>TRBV6-1|TRBD1|TRBJ1-1|.
TGTGCCAGCAGTGCTTTTCCCCCGGGGACAGCTTCGCCTGAAGCTTTCTTT
CASSAFPPGTASPEAFF
>TRBV7-9|.|TRBJ1-1|few
TGTGCCAGCAGCCGTGGACAGCAAAACACTGAAGCTTTCTTT
CASSRGQQNTEAFF
>TRBV12-3/TRBV12-4|.|TRBJ2-4|.
TGTGCCAGCAGTTCAGGGTTGACCAAAAACATTCAGTACTTC
CASSSGLTKNIQYF
>TRBV28|TRBD1|TRBJ2-7|.
TGTGCCAGCAGTTTAGTAACAGGGGGTGGCTACGAGCAGTACTTC
CASSLVTGGGYEQYF
>TRBV5-1|TRBD1|TRBJ2-5|few
TGCGCCAGCAGCTTGACAGGGGGCTTGTACCAAGAGACCCAGTACTTC
CASSLTGGLYQETQYF